This T cell receptor beta chain came from a study of shared clonotypes between healthy human individuals. Turning to this clone: The antigen remains undetermined.

Study observations and caveats: An anticipated effect of sequencing depth on clonotype sharing among donors was recognized.

Authors' data handling: Owing to the provision of junction-only sequences devoid of quality scores by immunoSEQ, filtering differed. TCRdb's copy holds only in-frame clones and misses some; the assay was immunoSEQ multiplex PCR. Clone size and V and J calls were adopted from that table, with D and trimming inferred from the DNA. The data show approximately 500,000 clones, 79% seen once. This CDR3 spans 14 amino acids. The germline gives CDR1 MDHEN, CDR2 SYDVKM. V gave up 6 bases and J gave up 6 bases; unmatched junction bases: 8. This rearrangement joins TRBV28 to TRBJ1-5; TRBD1 matches 7 bases. Input material: PBMCs. This receptor was obtained from a woman aged 40 to 50 in good health. Some clones in this sample may be carry-over from other donors' samples. For the CDR3, the DNA is TGTGCCAGCAGCGCACCAGGGGGGAGTCAGCCCCAGCATTTT. This encodes CASSAPGGSQPQHF.